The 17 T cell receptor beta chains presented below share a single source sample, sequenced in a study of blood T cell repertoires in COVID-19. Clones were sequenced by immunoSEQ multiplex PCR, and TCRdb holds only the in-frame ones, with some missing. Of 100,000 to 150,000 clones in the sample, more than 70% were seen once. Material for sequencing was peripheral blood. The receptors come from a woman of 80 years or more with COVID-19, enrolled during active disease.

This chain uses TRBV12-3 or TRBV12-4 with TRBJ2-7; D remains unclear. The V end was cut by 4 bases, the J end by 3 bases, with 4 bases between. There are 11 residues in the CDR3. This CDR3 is CASSYGYEQYF. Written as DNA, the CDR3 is TGTGCCAGCAGTTACGGCTACGAGCAGTACTTC.

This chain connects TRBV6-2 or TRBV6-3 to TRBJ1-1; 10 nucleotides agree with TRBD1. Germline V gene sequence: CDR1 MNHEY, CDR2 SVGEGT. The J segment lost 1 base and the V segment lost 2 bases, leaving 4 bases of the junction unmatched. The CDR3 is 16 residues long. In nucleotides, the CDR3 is TGTGCCAGCAGTTACGTGACAGGGGGCACGAACACTGAAGCTTTCTTT. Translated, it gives CASSYVTGGTNTEAFF.

CDR3 coding DNA: TGTGCCAGCAGTTTAGGGGGGAGTGGGGGTGAGACCCAGTACTTC. It codes for CASSLGGSGGETQYF. The chain couples TRBV28 to TRBJ2-5; possibly TRBD2 for D (6 bases). CDR1 MDHEN and CDR2 SYDVKM come from the germline V gene. The CDR3 covers 15 residues. The V gene lost 2 bases and the J gene lost 5 bases, with 15 bases spanning the gap.

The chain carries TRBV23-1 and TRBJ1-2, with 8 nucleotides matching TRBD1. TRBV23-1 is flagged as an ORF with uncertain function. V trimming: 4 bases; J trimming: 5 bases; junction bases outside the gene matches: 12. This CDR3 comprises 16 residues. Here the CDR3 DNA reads TGCGCCAGCAGTCCAAGCCCGGGACAGGAGTATTATGGCTACACCTTC. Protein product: CASSPSPGQEYYGYTF.

This CDR3 reads CASSRAGETQYF. The CDR3 coding sequence is TGTGCCAGCAGTCGGGCGGGGGAGACCCAGTACTTC. The chain combines TRBV12-3 or TRBV12-4 with TRBJ2-5; possible D gene TRBD2, 6 bases. V was clipped by 5 bases and J by 5 bases, with 9 bases between them. CDR3 size: 12 residues.

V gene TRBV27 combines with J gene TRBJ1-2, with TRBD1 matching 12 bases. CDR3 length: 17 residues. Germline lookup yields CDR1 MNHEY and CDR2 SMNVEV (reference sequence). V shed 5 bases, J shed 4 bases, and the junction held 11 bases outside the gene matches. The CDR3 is CASSPGTGGLFIYGYTF. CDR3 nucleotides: TGTGCCAGCAGTCCAGGGACAGGGGGCCTCTTTATCTATGGCTACACCTTC.

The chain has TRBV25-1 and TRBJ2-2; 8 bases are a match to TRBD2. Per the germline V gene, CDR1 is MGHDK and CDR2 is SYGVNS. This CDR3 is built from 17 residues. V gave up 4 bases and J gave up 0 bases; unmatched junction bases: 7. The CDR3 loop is CASSASLGLANTGELFF. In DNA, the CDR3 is TGTGCCAGCAGTGCCTCCCTGGGACTAGCGAACACCGGGGAGCTGTTTTTT. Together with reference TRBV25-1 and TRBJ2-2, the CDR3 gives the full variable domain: EADIYQTPRYLVIGTGKKITLECSQTMGHDKMYWYQQDPGMELHLIHYSYGVNSTEKGDLSSESTVSRIRTEHFPLTLESARPSHTSQYLCASSASLGLANTGELFFGEGSRLTVL.

The CDR3 DNA is TGTGCCAGCAGCCTAGACTACAGGGATAACTATGGCTACACCTTC. Translated: CASSLDYRDNYGYTF. The gene calls are TRBV3-1 (or the pseudogene TRBV3-2) and TRBJ1-2, with D tentatively TRBD1 (6 bases). The V and J ends lost 4 bases and 1 base respectively, with 13 bases between them. The germline gives CDR1 LGHDT, CDR2 YNNKEL (reference sequence). CDR3 size: 15 residues.

The CDR3 DNA sequence: TGTGCCAGCAGTTTAGAACAGGGTAGCTCCTACGAGCAGTACTTC. Translating it yields CASSLEQGSSYEQYF. The V call is TRBV6-5, the J call TRBJ2-7; possible D gene TRBD1, 6 bases. Germline V gene lookup returns CDR1 MNHEY and CDR2 SVGAGI. The CDR3 is 15 residues long. V was shortened by 4 bases and J by 0 bases, with 13 bases between the two germline ends.

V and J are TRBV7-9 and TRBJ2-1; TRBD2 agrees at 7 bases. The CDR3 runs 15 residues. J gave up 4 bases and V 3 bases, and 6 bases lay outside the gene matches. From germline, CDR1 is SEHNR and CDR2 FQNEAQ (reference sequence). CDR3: CASSFWRGNYNEQFF. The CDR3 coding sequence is TGTGCCAGCAGCTTTTGGCGGGGGAATTACAATGAGCAGTTCTTC.

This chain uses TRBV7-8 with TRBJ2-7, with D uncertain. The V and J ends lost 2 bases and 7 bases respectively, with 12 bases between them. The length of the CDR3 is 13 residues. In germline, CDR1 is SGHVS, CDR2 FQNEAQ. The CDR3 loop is CASSLQLSGEQYF. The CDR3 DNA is TGTGCCAGCAGCTTACAGCTCTCGGGTGAGCAGTACTTC.

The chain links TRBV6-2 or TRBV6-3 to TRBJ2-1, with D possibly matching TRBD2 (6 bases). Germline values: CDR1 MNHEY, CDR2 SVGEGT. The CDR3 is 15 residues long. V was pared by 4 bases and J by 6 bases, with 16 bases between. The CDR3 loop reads CASSSGLHKRNEQFF. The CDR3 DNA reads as TGTGCCAGCAGTTCGGGACTCCACAAACGCAATGAGCAGTTCTTC.

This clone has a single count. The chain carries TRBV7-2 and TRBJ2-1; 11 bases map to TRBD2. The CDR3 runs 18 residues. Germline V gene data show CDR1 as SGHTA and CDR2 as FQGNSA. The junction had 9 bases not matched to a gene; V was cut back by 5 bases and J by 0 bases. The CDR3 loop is CASSKGLAEGSSYNEQFF. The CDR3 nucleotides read TGTGCCAGCAGCAAGGGACTAGCGGAGGGGAGCTCCTACAATGAGCAGTTCTTC.

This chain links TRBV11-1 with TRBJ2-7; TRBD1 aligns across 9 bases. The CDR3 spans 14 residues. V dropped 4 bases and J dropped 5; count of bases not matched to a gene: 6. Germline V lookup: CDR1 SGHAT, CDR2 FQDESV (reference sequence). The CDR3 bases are TGTGCCAGCAGCTGGGGGACAGGGACGGACGAGCAGTACTTC. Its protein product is CASSWGTGTDEQYF.

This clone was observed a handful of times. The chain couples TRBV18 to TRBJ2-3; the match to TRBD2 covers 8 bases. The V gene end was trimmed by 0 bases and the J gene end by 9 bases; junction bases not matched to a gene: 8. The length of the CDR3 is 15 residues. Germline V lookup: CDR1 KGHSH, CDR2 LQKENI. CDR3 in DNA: TGTGCCAGCTCACCACCCAGCGGGGGCTTACGGACGCAGTATTTT. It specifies CASSPPSGGLRTQYF.

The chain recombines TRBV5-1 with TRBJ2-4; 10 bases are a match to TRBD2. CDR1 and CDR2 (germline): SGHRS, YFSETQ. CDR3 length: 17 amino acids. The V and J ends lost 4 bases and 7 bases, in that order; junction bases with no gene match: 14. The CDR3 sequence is CASSLDIAGGGYNIQYF. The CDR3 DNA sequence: TGCGCCAGCAGCCTTGATATAGCGGGAGGAGGCTACAACATTCAGTACTTC.

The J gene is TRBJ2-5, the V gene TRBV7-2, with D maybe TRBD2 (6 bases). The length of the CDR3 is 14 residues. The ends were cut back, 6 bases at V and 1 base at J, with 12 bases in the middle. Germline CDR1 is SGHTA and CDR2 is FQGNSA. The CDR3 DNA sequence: TGTGCCAGCAGTCGCGGGGCCGTCCAAGAGACCCAGTACTTC. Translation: CASSRGAVQETQYF.